These T cell receptor beta chains were read from a single sample in a study of Ad26.COV2.S vaccination and SARS-CoV-2 variants. TCRdb's table, derived via immunoSEQ multiplex PCR, lists solely in-frame clones and lacks some. The sample includes 300,000 to 400,000 clones, approximately 90% of them seen just once. The sample was peripheral blood, taken in a trial of Ad26.COV2.S vaccine versus placebo. These receptors originate from a person aged 18 to 65 who received the Ad26.COV2.S COVID-19 vaccine or a placebo. CDR3s include the opening cysteine and the closing phenylalanine or tryptophan. The order of the fields is V gene, clone size, J gene, D gene, CDR3 protein, CDR3 DNA. The D gene is left open where the match is weak. Only part of the rows carry a size: once, few, many, or a class if the clone is expanded.

v_gene: TRBV3-1/TRBV3-2
abundance: NA
j_gene: TRBJ2-7
d_gene: TRBD2
CDR3aa: CASSQVGLAYEQYF
CDR3nt: TGTGCCAGCAGCCAAGTCGGACTAGCCTACGAGCAGTACTTC

v_gene: TRBV6-4
abundance: NA
j_gene: TRBJ2-3
d_gene: TRBD2
CDR3aa: CASSDLTSGGGLDTQYF
CDR3nt: TGTGCCAGCAGTGACCTCACTAGCGGGGGGGGTCTGGATACGCAGTATTTT

v_gene: TRBV5-6
abundance: NA
j_gene: TRBJ2-3
d_gene: TRBD2
CDR3aa: CASSRGLATDTQYF
CDR3nt: TGTGCCAGCAGCAGGGGACTAGCCACAGATACGCAGTATTTT

v_gene: TRBV5-1
abundance: once
j_gene: TRBJ1-1
d_gene: TRBD1
CDR3aa: CASSLGQANTEAFF
CDR3nt: TGCGCCAGCAGCTTAGGACAGGCCAACACTGAAGCTTTCTTT

v_gene: TRBV5-1
abundance: NA
j_gene: TRBJ1-6
d_gene: NA
CDR3aa: CASSLGTDEFTLHF
CDR3nt: TGCGCCAGCAGCTTGGGGACCGACGAATTCACCCTCCACTTT

v_gene: TRBV10-3
abundance: NA
j_gene: TRBJ1-5
d_gene: NA
CDR3aa: CAIKDREGSNQPQHF
CDR3nt: TGTGCCATCAAGGATAGGGAGGGTAGCAATCAGCCCCAGCATTTT

v_gene: TRBV5-5
abundance: NA
j_gene: TRBJ1-3
d_gene: NA
CDR3aa: CASSLIVGSGNTIYF
CDR3nt: TGTGCCAGCAGCTTGATCGTTGGGTCTGGAAACACCATATATTTT

v_gene: TRBV24-1
abundance: NA
j_gene: TRBJ1-5
d_gene: TRBD1
CDR3aa: CATKAATGGFQPQHF
CDR3nt: TGTGCCACCAAGGCGGCGACAGGGGGCTTTCAGCCCCAGCATTTT

v_gene: TRBV6-1
abundance: NA
j_gene: TRBJ2-4
d_gene: TRBD1
CDR3aa: CASSAQPGQGSNIQYF
CDR3nt: TGTGCCAGCAGTGCCCAACCGGGACAGGGTTCAAACATTCAGTACTTC

v_gene: TRBV3-1/TRBV3-2
abundance: NA
j_gene: TRBJ2-7
d_gene: TRBD1
CDR3aa: CASSLTGGGYEQYF
CDR3nt: TGTGCCAGCAGCCTAACAGGGGGTGGGTACGAGCAGTACTTC

v_gene: TRBV3-1/TRBV3-2
abundance: NA
j_gene: TRBJ2-7
d_gene: TRBD2
CDR3aa: CASSQGPWGEGYEQYF
CDR3nt: TGTGCCAGCAGCCAAGGTCCTTGGGGGGAGGGCTACGAGCAGTACTTC

v_gene: TRBV6-2/TRBV6-3
abundance: NA
j_gene: TRBJ2-6
d_gene: NA
CDR3aa: CASSDPAGANVLTF
CDR3nt: TGTGCCAGCAGTGACCCAGCTGGGGCCAACGTCCTGACTTTC

v_gene: TRBV11-2
abundance: NA
j_gene: TRBJ2-6
d_gene: NA
CDR3aa: CASSLYGGPGANVLTF
CDR3nt: TGTGCCAGCAGCTTATACGGGGGGCCTGGGGCCAACGTCCTGACTTTC

v_gene: TRBV7-9
abundance: NA
j_gene: TRBJ2-2
d_gene: NA
CDR3aa: CATTGYTGELFF
CDR3nt: TGTGCCACAACAGGTTACACCGGGGAGCTGTTTTTT

v_gene: TRBV19
abundance: NA
j_gene: TRBJ2-1
d_gene: TRBD2
CDR3aa: CASSTAGTSSLREQFF
CDR3nt: TGTGCCAGTAGTACCGCCGGGACTAGCAGCCTTAGGGAGCAGTTCTTC

v_gene: TRBV5-1
abundance: few
j_gene: TRBJ1-3
d_gene: NA
CDR3aa: CASSLSGGNTIYF
CDR3nt: TGCGCCAGCAGCTTGTCGGGAGGAAACACCATATATTTT

v_gene: TRBV14
abundance: NA
j_gene: TRBJ1-2
d_gene: TRBD1
CDR3aa: CASSHHQGEGDGYTF
CDR3nt: TGTGCCAGCAGCCACCACCAGGGGGAGGGGGATGGCTACACCTTC

v_gene: TRBV19
abundance: NA
j_gene: TRBJ1-1
d_gene: NA
CDR3aa: CASSMGPGGTEAFF
CDR3nt: TGTGCCAGTAGTATGGGTCCGGGGGGAACTGAAGCTTTCTTT

v_gene: TRBV5-8
abundance: many
j_gene: TRBJ1-5
d_gene: NA
CDR3aa: CASSYGQKRNQPQHF
CDR3nt: TGTGCCAGCAGCTACGGACAGAAACGCAATCAGCCCCAGCATTTT

v_gene: TRBV27
abundance: NA
j_gene: TRBJ2-3
d_gene: TRBD2
CDR3aa: CASRREGVLTDTQYF
CDR3nt: TGTGCCAGCCGCCGGGAGGGGGTTCTCACAGATACGCAGTATTTT

v_gene: TRBV24-1
abundance: NA
j_gene: TRBJ1-1
d_gene: NA
CDR3aa: CATSYRTNTEAFF
CDR3nt: TGTGCCACCAGTTACAGAACTAACACTGAAGCTTTCTTT

v_gene: TRBV24-1
abundance: NA
j_gene: TRBJ2-1
d_gene: TRBD2
CDR3aa: CATSDSGLAGYHAEINRYNEQFF
CDR3nt: TGTGCCACCAGTGACTCGGGACTAGCGGGATATCACGCCGAAATCAACCGATACAATGAGCAGTTCTTC

v_gene: TRBV4-1
abundance: NA
j_gene: TRBJ2-2
d_gene: NA
CDR3aa: CASSHDRDREVYAGELFF
CDR3nt: TGCGCCAGTAGCCATGATCGAGACAGGGAGGTATATGCCGGGGAGCTGTTTTTT

v_gene: TRBV11-2
abundance: NA
j_gene: TRBJ2-7
d_gene: TRBD1
CDR3aa: CASSFGTGTYEQYF
CDR3nt: TGTGCCAGCAGCTTTGGGACAGGGACCTACGAGCAGTACTTC